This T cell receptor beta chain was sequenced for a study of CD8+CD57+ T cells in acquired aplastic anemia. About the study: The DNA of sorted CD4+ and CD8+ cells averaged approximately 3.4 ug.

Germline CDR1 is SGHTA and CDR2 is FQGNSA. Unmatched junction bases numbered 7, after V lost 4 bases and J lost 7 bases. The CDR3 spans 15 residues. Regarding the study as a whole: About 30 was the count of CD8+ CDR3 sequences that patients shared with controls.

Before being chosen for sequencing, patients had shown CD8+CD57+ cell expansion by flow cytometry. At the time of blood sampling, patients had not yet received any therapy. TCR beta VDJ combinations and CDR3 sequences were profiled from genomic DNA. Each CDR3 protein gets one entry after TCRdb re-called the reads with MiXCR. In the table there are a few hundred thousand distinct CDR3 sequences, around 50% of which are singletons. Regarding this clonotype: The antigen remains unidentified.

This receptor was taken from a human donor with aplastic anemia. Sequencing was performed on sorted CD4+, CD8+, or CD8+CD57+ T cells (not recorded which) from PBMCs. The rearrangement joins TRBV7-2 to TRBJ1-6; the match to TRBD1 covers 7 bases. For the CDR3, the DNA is TGTGCCAGCAGCTGGGGGACAGTAAGAAATTCACCCCTCCACTTT. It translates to CASSWGTVRNSPLHF. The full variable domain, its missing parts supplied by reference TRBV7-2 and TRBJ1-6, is GAGVSQSPSNKVTEKGKDVELRCDPISGHTALYWYRQSLGQGLEFLIYFQGNSAPDKSGLPSDRFSAERTGGSVSTLTIQRTQQEDSAVYLCASSWGTVRNSPLHFGNGTRLTVT.